This T cell receptor (beta chain) was captured by sequencing in a study of identical twins. Study results and caveats: The degree of excess twin sharing was weaker in beta out-of-frame sequences. Conclusions were drawn cross-sectionally by statistical analysis, without following the same donors. Abundant cord blood beta clonotypes carried fewer insertions; memory repertoires showed none.

V lost 5 bases to trimming and J lost 4 bases; unmatched junction nucleotides: 9. The length of the CDR3 is 16 residues. This clonotype was counted only a few times. Its antigen is still unknown. A universal primer site arose from template switching, and cDNA bore unique molecular identifiers. TCRdb itself ran the 5' RACE reads through MiXCR, one entry per CDR3 protein. The data contain a few hundred thousand distinct CDR3 sequences, about 9% of them singletons. The chain employs TRBV12-3 or TRBV12-4 and TRBJ2-3; 10 bases map to TRBD2. Sequencing used naive T cells sorted from blood. This sequence originates from a woman aged 45-59 years in good health. The CDR3 loop reads CASSPPSGRLADTQYF. CDR3 sequence (DNA): TGTGCCAGCAGTCCCCCTAGCGGGAGATTGGCAGATACGCAGTATTTT.